The TCR beta chain under discussion was sequenced for a study of shared clonotypes between healthy human individuals. About the study: In total, the donors were a couple of women and a few men aged 18 to 49. Findings and caveats of the study: Limited genetic and exposure-history diversity came from having few donors.

In regard to this clone: Antigen specificity is unknown.

The CDR3 consists of 16 residues. Trimming at V came to 1 base and at J to 9 bases, leaving 7 bases not matched to a gene. Per germline, CDR1 MNHEY and CDR2 SMNVEV (reference sequence). Sorted subsets were amplified in replicate PCRs using around 220 ng DNA, 32,000 or so T cell genomes. Authors' processing steps: ImmunoSEQ yielded junction-only sequences lacking quality scores, so filtering differed. The method was immunoSEQ multiplex PCR; TCRdb's version includes in-frame clones alone and lacks a portion of them. From that table come the V and J calls and clone size; the DNA was used to work out D and trimming. In the table there are approximately 2,300,000 clones, around 93% of which are singletons.

Sequencing input: naive CD4+ T cells from PBMCs. Subset: CD45RA+ positively selected. The rearrangement links TRBV27 to TRBJ2-1; 12 bases fit TRBD1. This clonotype was obtained from a man aged 18 to 30 in good health. Some clones in this sample may be carry-over from other donors' samples. In nucleotides, the CDR3 is TGTGCCAGCAGTTTATACGGGACAGGGGGCTTGGGTGAGCAGTTCTTC. It encodes CASSLYGTGGLGEQFF.